The clone carrying this T cell receptor (beta chain) was counted between two and nine times. Its target is not known. Primed by a sample-barcoded 5' primer and a J-beta primer mix, a second PCR proceeded for 7 to 11 cycles. TCRdb itself ran the 5' RACE reads through MiXCR, one entry per CDR3 protein. The sample consists of 1.5 million to 2 million distinct CDR3 sequences, roughly 49% of them appearing once. Trimming at V came to 3 bases and at J to 4 bases, leaving 1 base not matched to a gene. The CDR3 spans 14 residues. From germline, CDR1 is LGHDT and CDR2 YNNKEL (reference sequence). The data were taken from a study of blood T cells in healthy people across ages. Study results and limitations: Age showed a roughly linear inverse relationship with TCR beta diversity per million T cells. A strong correlation was seen between TCR beta diversity and naive T cell percentage. Whereas aged donors had fewer naive CD4+ cells, long-lived donors had more of them and higher diversity.

The people who gave samples were healthy Caucasians from Russia, aged roughly 6 to 100. This TCR was recovered from a woman in her forties in good health. The sample was blood. The chain joins TRBV3-1 to TRBJ1-2; 11 bases are shared with TRBD1. The CDR3 reads CASSHGQGAYGYTF. DNA for the CDR3: TGTGCCAGCAGCCACGGACAGGGGGCCTATGGCTACACCTTC.